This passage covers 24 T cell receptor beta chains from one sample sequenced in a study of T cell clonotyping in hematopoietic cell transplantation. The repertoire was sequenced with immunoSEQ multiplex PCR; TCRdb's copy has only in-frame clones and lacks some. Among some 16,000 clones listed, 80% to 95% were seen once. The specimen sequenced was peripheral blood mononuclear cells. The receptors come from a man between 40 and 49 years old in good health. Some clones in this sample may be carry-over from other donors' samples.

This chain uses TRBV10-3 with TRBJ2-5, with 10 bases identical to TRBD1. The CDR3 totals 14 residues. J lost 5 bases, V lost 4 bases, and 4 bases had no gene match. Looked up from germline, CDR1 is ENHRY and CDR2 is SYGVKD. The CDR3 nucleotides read TGTGCCATCAGTGTGACAGGGGGCAGGGAGACCCAGTACTTC. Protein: CAISVTGGRETQYF.

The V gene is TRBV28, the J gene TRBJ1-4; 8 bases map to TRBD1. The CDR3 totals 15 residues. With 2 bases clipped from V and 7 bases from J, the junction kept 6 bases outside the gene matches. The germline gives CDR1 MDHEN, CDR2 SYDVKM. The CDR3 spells CASSLRQGSFEKLFF. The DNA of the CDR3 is TGTGCCAGCAGTTTAAGACAGGGGAGCTTTGAAAAACTGTTTTTT.

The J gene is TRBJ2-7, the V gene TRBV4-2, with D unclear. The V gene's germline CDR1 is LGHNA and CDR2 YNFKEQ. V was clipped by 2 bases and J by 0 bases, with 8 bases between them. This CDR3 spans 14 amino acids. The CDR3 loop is CASSQLDPSYEQYF. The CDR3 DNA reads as TGTGCCAGCAGCCAATTAGATCCCTCCTACGAGCAGTACTTC.

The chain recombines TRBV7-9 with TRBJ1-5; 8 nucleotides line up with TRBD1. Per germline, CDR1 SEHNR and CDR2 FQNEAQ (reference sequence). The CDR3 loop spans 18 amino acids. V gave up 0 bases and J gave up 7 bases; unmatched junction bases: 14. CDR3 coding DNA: TGTGCCAGCAGCTTAGCGACCCCCCCGACAGGGGCCAGCCAGCCCCAGCATTTT. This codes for CASSLATPPTGASQPQHF.

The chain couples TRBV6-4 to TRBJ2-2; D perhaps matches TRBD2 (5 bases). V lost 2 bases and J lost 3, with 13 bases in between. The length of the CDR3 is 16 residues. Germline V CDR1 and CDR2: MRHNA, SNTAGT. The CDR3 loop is CASSDGSSDHTGELFF. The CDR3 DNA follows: TGTGCCAGCAGTGACGGGAGTAGCGACCACACCGGGGAGCTGTTTTTT.

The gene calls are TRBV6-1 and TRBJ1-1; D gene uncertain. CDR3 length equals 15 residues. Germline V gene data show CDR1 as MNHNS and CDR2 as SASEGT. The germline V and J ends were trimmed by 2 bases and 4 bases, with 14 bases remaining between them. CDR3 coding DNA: TGTGCCAGCAGTGAACGTTCCCCCCTGGTCACTGAAGCTTTCTTT. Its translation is CASSERSPLVTEAFF.

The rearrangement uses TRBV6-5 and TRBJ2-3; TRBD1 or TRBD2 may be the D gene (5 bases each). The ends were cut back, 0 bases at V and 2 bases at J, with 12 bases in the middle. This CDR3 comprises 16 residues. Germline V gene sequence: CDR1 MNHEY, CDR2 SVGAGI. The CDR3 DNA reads TGTGCCAGCAGTTACTCATCGGGGCCCTCCACAGATACGCAGTATTTT. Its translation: CASSYSSGPSTDTQYF.

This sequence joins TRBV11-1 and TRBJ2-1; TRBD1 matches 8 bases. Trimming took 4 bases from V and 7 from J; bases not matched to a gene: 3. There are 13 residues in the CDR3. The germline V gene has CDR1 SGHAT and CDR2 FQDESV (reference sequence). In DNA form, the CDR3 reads TGTGCCAGCAGCTCGCGGACAGGGAATGAGCAGTTCTTC. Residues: CASSSRTGNEQFF.

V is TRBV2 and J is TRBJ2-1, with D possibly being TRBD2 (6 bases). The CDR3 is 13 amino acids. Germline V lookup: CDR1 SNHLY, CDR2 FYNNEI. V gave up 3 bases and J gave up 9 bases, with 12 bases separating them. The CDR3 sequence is CASSDYGSGEQFF. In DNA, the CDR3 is TGTGCCAGCAGTGATTACGGTAGCGGTGAGCAGTTCTTC.

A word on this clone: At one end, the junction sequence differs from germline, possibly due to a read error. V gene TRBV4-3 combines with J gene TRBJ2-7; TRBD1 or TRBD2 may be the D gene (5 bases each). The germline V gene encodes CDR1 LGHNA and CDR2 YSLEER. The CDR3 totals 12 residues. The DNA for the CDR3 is TGCGCCAGCAGCCAAGGCCGAGGGACGGCCGTGTTC. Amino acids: CASSQGRGTAVF.

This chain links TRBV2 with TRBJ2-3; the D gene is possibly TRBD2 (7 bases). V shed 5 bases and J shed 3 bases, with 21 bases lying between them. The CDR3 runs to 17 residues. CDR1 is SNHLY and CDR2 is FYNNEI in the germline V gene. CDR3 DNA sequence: TGTGCCAGCAGTCTCCCCGGGGGGTGGGGGCTAACAGATACGCAGTATTTT. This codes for CASSLPGGWGLTDTQYF.

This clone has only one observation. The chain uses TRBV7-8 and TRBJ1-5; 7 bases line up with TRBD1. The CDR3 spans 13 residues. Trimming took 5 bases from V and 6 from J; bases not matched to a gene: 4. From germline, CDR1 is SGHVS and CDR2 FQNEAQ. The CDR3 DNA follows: TGTGCCAGCAGCCATGACAGGGCTCAGCCCCAGCATTTT. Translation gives CASSHDRAQPQHF.

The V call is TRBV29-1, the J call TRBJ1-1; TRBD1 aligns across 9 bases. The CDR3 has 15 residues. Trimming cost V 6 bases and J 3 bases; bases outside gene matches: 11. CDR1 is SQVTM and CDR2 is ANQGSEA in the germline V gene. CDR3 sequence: CSVGGDRERYTEAFF. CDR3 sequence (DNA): TGCAGCGTCGGCGGGGACAGGGAGCGGTACACTGAAGCTTTCTTT.

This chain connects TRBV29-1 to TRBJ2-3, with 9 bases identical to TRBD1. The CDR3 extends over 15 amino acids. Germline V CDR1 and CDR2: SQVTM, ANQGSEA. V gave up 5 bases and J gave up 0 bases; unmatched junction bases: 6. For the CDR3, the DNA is TGCAGCGTTAACAGGGGGCAAGGTAGCACAGATACGCAGTATTTT. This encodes CSVNRGQGSTDTQYF.

In nucleotides, the CDR3 is TGTGCCAGCAGTGAGTCGGGGGCGCGAGAGACCCAGTACTTC. Translation gives CASSESGARETQYF. The rearrangement joins TRBV2 to TRBJ2-5; D may correspond to TRBD1 or TRBD2 (6 bases each). Germline assignment: CDR1 SNHLY and CDR2 FYNNEI. Between the trimmed V and J ends, which lost 3 bases and 4 bases, there was a span of 12 bases. The CDR3 length is 14 residues.

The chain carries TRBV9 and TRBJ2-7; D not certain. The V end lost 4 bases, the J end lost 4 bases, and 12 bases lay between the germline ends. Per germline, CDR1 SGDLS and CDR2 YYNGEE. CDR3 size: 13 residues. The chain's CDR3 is CASSTTEGYEQYF. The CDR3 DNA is TGTGCCAGCAGCACAACTGAAGGTTACGAGCAGTACTTC.

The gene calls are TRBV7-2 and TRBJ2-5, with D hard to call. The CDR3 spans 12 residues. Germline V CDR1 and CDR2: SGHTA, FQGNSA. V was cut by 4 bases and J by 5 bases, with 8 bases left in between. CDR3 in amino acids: CASSSEAETQYF. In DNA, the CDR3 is TGTGCCAGCAGCTCTGAGGCCGAGACCCAGTACTTC.

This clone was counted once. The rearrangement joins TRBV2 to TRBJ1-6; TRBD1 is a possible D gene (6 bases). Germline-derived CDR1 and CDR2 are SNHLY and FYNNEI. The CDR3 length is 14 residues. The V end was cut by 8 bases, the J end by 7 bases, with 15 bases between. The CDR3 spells CASGATGPNSPLHF. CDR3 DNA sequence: TGTGCCAGCGGGGCGACAGGTCCGAATTCACCCCTCCACTTT.

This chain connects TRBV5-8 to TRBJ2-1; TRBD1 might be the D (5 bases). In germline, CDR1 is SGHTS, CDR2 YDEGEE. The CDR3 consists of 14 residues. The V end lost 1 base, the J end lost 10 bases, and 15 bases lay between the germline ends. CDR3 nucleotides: TGTGCCAGCAGCTTGAATCAGGGATCGAACGAGCAGTTCTTC. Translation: CASSLNQGSNEQFF. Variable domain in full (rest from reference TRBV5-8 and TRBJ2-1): EAGVTQSPTHLIKTRGQQATLRCSPISGHTSVYWYQQALGLGLQFLLWYDEGEERNRGNFPPRFSGRQFPNYSSELNVNALELEDSALYLCASSLNQGSNEQFFGPGTRLTVL.

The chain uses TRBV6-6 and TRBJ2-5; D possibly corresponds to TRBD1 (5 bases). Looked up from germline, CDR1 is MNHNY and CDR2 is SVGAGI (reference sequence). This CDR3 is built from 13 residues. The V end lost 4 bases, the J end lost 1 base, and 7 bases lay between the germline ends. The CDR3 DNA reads TGTGCCAGCAGTTTCGACAGCCAAGAGACCCAGTACTTC. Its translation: CASSFDSQETQYF.

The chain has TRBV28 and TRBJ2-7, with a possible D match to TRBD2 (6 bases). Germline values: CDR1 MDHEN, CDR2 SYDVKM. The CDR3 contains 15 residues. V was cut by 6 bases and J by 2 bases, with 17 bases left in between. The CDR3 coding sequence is TGTGCCAGCAGGGGTGCCGGGACTGGCACCTACGAGCAGTACTTC. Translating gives CASRGAGTGTYEQYF.

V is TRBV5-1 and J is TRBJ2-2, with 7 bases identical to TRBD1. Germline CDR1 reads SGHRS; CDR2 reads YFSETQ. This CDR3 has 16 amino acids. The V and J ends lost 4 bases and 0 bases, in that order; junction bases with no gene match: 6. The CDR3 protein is CASSPDRATNTGELFF. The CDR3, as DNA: TGCGCCAGCAGCCCAGACAGGGCCACGAACACCGGGGAGCTGTTTTTT.

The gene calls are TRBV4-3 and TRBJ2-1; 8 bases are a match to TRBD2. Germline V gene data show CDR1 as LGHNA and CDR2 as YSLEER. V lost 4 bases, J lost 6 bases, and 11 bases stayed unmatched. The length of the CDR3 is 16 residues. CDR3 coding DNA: TGCGCCAGCAGCCCCCAAGTCGGGGGGGCCAGCAATGAGCAGTTCTTC. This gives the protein CASSPQVGGASNEQFF.

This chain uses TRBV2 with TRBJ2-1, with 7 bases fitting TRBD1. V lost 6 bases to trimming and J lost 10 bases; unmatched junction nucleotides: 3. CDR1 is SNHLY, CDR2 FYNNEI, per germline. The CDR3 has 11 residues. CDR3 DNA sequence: TGTGCCAGCAGACCGGGACAGGAGCAGTTCTTC. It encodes CASRPGQEQFF.